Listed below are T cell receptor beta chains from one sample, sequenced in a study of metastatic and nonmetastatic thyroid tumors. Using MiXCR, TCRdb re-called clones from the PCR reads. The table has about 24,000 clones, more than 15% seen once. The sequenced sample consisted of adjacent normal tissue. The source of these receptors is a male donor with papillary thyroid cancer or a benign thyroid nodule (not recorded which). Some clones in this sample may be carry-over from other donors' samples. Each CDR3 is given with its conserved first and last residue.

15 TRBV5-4 CASSSTGLNTGELFF
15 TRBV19 CASSIIGGFGEKLFF
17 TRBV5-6 CASISPRTAGVPYEQYF
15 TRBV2 CASSGEQGRSRELFF
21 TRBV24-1 CATSQALWSPSRDRLSRPQHF
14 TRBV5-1 CASSPDTAGTEQFF
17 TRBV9 CASSVDYQGGGTDTQYF
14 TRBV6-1 CASSSGRNTGELFF
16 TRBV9 CASSVGRILALDEQFF
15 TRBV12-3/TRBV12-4 CASSPEGLLREELFF
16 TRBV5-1 CASRLSTSGRGETQYF
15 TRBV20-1 CSARDTGEAGNIQYF
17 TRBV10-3 CAISGGGDGGLEYGYTF
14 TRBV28 CASSLGVRYTEAFF